This paragraph reports one T cell receptor (beta chain). Its antigen specificity is not known. Base quality data are lacking; no much larger clone is found one base away. The record originates from a study of CD8+ T cells in alopecia areata (dated by TCRdb to 2016 to 2018). As for the study more broadly: The treated patients took part in an open-label pilot trial in which moderate-to-severe alopecia areata was treated with oral tofacitinib at 5 to 10 mg twice daily. Human TCRbeta sequencing covered scalp tissue and sorted CD4+ and CD8+ peripheral blood T cells from patchy and totalis/universalis alopecia areata patients and healthy controls. Patients on tofacitinib were biopsied at baseline and after 4 and 24 weeks of treatment, and several of the patients also had a later scalp biopsy. RNA was obtained with the PAXgene miRNA kit for fixed scalp, the miRNeasy kit for PBMCs, and the RNeasy kit for mouse skin. High-throughput TCRbeta sequencing was used to examine T cell clonal expansion in alopecia areata in both the C3H/HeJ mouse model and human patients. immunoSEQ multiplex PCR using 35 Vbeta forward primers and 13 Jbeta reverse primers was used to amplify TCRbeta CDR3 regions. Patients stayed on tofacitinib for 6 to 18 months and then had 6 months of follow-up off drug so that delayed response and recurrence could be assessed. Clonality in the scalp was compared among normal scalp (n=4), patchy alopecia areata scalp (n=8), and alopecia totalis/universalis scalp (n=8). The SALT score, which quantifies the percentage of affected scalp surface area, was used to measure disease severity in treated patients.

What this sample's time point label stands for: less than five weeks on oral tofacitinib. Explained via the paper, the treatment or condition label denotes: oral pan-JAK inhibitor, 5-10 mg twice daily. Lesional scalp punch biopsies and peripheral blood were obtained from alopecia areata patients. PBMCs were isolated by density centrifugation and stained for CD3, CD4 and CD8, after which CD4+ and CD8+ T cells were sorted on a FACSAria. Overall results and qualifications from the work: Tofacitinib significantly decreased scalp clonality and the number of expanded CD8+ clones among the top 100 scalp clones. The treated cohort was small, with a single nonresponder, so links between baseline CD8+ expansion and response need larger studies. Unlike mouse skin, where gammadelta T cells dominate, normal human skin contains resident alphabeta T cells that get sequenced too, which complicates analysis of the scalp TCR repertoire. Many expanded lesional clones persisted in scalp and blood during tofacitinib treatment, which may partly explain relapse after stopping treatment. Lesional scalp, especially in alopecia totalis/universalis, showed higher clonality and more expanded CD8+ clones than normal scalp, suggesting antigenic drive. TCR sequences shared between patients were less clear than in mice, possibly partly because of HLA diversity in the patient population.

Receptor amplification or capture employed the immunoSEQ multiplex PCR assay. RNA was extracted from all samples and reverse transcribed into cDNA, which served as template for TCR sequencing. SuperScript III was used for first-strand cDNA synthesis, primed with a 2:1 mix of oligo-dT and random hexamers. A synthetic immune receptor repertoire was used to gauge amplification bias, and whatever bias remained was removed computationally. Processing in the source paper ran as follows. Raw reads were preprocessed to remove errors, and CDR3 was defined according to IMGT conventions as the region from the conserved cysteine to phenylalanine. Clonality was calculated as 1 minus Shannon entropy normalized by log2 of the number of productive unique TCRs. Scalp TCRbeta sequences were cross-referenced with sorted blood CD4 and CD8 repertoires so that the CD4 or CD8 identity of scalp clones could be inferred. TCRdb limited this immuneACCESS table to in-frame rearrangements with V and J called. A share of clones is missing; checked studies link under half to unresolved V genes, and the rest is unexplained. D and trimming were read from the DNA, whereas the V and J calls and clone size are those reported in that table. Recorded for this sample are under 150,000 clones; roughly four fifths of them occurred a single time. More than 20% of the sample is held by the ten biggest clonotypes.

This TCR was sampled from a human donor with alopecia areata. The sample was CD8+ T cells sorted from blood, taken at week 4, from a patient treated with tofacitinib.

The CDR3 region has the sequence CASSLTTIRDRGTYEQYF. The DNA sequence reads TGTGCCAGCAGCTTAACGACCATCCGGGACAGGGGGACCTACGAGCAGTACTTC. The receptor chain draws on TRBV7-9 and TRBJ2-5; 11 central nucleotides agree with TRBD1. The DNA matches TRBJ2-7 better at its end, which makes the J call doubtful. The CDR3 measures 18 amino acids from cysteine to phenylalanine. CDR3 DNA only is kept here, 54 bases in frame from base 1. The germline V gene (reference sequence) yields SEHNR for CDR1 and FQNEAQ for CDR2.